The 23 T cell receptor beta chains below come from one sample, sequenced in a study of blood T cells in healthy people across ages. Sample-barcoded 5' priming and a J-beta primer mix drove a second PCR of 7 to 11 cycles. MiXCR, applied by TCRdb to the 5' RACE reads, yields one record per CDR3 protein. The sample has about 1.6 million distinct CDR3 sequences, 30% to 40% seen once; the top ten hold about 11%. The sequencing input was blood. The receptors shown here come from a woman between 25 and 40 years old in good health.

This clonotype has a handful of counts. The CDR3 region is CSASQTRLHSYEQYF. The DNA of the CDR3 is TGCAGTGCTAGTCAGACCCGGTTACACTCCTACGAGCAGTACTTC. This chain joins TRBV20-1 and TRBJ2-7; D gene uncertain. V was clipped by 3 bases and J by 0 bases, with 15 bases between them. CDR1 and CDR2 (germline): DFQATT, SNEGSKA (reference sequence). CDR3 length: 15 residues.

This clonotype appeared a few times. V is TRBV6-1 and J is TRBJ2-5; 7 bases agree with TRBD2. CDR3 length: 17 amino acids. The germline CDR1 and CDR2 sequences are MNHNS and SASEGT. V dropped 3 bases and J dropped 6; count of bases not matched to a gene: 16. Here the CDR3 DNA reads TGTGCCAGCAGTGATTCTTCGGGCGGGAGCACGTGGAAGACCCAGTACTTC. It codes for CASSDSSGGSTWKTQYF.

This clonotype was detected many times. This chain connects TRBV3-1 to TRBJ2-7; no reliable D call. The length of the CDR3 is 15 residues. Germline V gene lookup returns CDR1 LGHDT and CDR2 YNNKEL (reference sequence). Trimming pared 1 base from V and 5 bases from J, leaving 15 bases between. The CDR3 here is CASSQGVRKANEQYF. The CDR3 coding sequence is TGTGCCAGCAGCCAAGGGGTCAGAAAGGCGAACGAGCAGTACTTC.

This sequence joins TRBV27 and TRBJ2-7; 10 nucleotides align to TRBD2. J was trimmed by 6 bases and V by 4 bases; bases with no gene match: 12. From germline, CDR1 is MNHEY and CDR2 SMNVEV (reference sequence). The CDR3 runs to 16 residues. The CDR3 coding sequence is TGTGCCAGCAGTTCCTCGACTAGCGGGCCGGCTGGCGAGCAGTACTTC. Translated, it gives CASSSSTSGPAGEQYF.

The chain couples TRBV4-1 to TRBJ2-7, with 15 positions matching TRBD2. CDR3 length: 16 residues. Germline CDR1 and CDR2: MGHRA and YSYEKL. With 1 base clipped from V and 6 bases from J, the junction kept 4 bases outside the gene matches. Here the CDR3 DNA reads TGCGCCAGCAGCCAAGGGACTAGCGGGGGGGCCAGCGAGCAGTACTTC. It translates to CASSQGTSGGASEQYF.

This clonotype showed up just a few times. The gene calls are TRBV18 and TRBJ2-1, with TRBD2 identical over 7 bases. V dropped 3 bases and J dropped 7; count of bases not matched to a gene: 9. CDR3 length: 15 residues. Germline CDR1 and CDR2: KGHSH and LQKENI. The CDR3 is CASSPDDGGRNEQFF. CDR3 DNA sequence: TGTGCCAGCTCACCGGATGATGGCGGGAGAAATGAGCAGTTCTTC.

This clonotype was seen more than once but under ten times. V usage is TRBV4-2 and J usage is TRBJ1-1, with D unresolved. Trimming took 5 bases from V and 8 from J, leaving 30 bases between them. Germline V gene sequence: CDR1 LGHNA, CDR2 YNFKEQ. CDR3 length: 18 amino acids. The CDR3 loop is CASSAHRQSQREVGEAFF. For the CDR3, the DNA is TGTGCCAGCAGCGCACATAGGCAGAGCCAACGGGAAGTGGGGGAAGCTTTCTTT.

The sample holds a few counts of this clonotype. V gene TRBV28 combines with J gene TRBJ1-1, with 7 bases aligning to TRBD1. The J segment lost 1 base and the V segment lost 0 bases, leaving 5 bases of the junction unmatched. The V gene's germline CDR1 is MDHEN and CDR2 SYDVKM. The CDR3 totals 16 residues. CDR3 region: CASSLWVTGKNTEAFF. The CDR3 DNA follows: TGTGCCAGCAGTTTATGGGTGACAGGGAAGAACACTGAAGCTTTCTTT. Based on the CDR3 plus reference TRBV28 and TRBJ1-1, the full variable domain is DVKVTQSSRYLVKRTGEKVFLECVQDMDHENMFWYRQDPGLGLRLIYFSYDVKMKEKGDIPEGYSVSREKKERFSLILESASTNQTSMYLCASSLWVTGKNTEAFFGQGTRLTVV.

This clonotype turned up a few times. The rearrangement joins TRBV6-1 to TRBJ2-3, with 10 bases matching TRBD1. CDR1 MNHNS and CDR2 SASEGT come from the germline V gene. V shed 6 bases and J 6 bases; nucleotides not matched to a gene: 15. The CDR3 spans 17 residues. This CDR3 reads CASSHISGQGGSDTQYF. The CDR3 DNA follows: TGTGCCAGCAGCCATATATCTGGACAGGGGGGATCGGATACGCAGTATTTT.

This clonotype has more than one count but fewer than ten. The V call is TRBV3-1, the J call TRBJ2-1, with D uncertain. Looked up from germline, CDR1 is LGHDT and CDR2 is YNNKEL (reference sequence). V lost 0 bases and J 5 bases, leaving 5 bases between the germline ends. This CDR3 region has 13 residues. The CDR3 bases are TGTGCCAGCAGCCAAGACCCCCACAATGAGCAGTTCTTC. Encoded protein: CASSQDPHNEQFF.

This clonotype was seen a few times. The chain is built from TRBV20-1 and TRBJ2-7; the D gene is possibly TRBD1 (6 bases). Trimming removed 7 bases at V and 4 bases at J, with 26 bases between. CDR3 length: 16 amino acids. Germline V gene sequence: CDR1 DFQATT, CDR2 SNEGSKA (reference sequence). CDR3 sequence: CSVRGSYNIKPYEQYF. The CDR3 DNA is TGCAGTGTTAGGGGGTCATATAACATAAAGCCTTACGAGCAGTACTTC.

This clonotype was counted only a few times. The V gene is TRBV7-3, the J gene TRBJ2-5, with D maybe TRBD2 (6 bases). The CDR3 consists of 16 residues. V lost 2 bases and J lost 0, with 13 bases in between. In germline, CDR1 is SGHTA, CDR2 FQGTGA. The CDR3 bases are TGTGCCAGCAGCTTATTCGGAGGACTAAACCAAGAGACCCAGTACTTC. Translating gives CASSLFGGLNQETQYF.

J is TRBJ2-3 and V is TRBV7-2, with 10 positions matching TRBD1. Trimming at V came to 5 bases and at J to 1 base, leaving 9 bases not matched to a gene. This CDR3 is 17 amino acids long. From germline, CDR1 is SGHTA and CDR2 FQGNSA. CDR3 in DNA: TGTGCCAGCAGCAACCGGGACAGGGGATTCGGCACAGATACGCAGTATTTT. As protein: CASSNRDRGFGTDTQYF.

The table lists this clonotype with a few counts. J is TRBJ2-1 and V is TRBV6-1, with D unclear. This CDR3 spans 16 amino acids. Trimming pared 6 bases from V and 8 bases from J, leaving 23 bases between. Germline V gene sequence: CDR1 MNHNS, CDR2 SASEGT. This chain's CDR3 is CASSLPRPGPTHEQFF. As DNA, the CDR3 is TGTGCCAGCAGCCTCCCGAGACCGGGCCCTACCCATGAGCAGTTCTTC.

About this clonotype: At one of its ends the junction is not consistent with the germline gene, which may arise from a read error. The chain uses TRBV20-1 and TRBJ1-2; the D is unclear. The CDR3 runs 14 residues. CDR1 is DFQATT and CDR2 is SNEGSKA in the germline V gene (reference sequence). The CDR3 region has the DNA TGCGGTGCTAGAGTTGCGCGGGTAAACTATGGCTACACCTTC. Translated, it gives CGARVARVNYGYTF.

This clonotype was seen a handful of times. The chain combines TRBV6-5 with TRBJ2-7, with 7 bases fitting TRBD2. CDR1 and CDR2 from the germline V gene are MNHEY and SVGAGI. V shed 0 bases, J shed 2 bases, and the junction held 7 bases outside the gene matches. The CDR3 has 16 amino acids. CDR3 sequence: CASSYSRLAATYEQYF. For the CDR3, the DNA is TGTGCCAGCAGTTACTCGAGACTAGCAGCCACCTACGAGCAGTACTTC.

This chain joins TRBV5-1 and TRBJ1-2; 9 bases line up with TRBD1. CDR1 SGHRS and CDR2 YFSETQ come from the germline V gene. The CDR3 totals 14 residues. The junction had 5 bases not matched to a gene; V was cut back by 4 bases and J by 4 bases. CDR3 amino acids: CASSTGQGPYGYTF. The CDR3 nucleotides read TGCGCCAGCAGCACGGGACAGGGTCCCTATGGCTACACCTTC.

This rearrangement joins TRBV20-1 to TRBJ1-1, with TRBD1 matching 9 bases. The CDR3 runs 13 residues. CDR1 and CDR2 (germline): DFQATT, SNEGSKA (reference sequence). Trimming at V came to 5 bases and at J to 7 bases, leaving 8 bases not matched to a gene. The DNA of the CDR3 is TGCAGTGCTCCTGACAGGGGGAGGGATGAAGCTTTCTTT. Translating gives CSAPDRGRDEAFF.

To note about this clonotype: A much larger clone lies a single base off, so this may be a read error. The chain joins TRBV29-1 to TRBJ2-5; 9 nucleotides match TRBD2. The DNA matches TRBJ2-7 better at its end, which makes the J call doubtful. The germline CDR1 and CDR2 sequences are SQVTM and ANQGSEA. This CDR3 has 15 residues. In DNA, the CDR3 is TGCAGCGTTTTCCAGGGGACTAGCTCAACCTACGAGCAGTACTTC. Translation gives CSVFQGTSSTYEQYF.

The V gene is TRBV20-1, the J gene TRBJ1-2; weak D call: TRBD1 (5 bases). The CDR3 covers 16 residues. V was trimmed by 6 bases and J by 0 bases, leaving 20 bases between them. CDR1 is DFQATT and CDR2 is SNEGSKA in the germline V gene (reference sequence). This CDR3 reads CSAEDTLRTANYGYTF. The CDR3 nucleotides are TGCAGTGCGGAGGACACCCTAAGAACAGCTAACTATGGCTACACCTTC.

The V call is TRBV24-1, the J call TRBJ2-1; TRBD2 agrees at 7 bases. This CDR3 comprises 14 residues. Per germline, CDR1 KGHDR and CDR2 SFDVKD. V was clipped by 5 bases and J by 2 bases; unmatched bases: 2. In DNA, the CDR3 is TGTGCCACCAGTGGCGGGAGTCCCTACAATGAGCAGTTCTTC. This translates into CATSGGSPYNEQFF.

The DNA for the CDR3 is TGTGCCAGCAGCTTAGCGCAGGCCCCTAGCACAGATACGCAGTATTTT. This translates into CASSLAQAPSTDTQYF. This chain uses TRBV7-9 with TRBJ2-3; D gene uncertain. Trimming cost V 0 bases and J 0 bases, with 10 bases left between them. The CDR3 spans 16 residues. Germline values: CDR1 SEHNR, CDR2 FQNEAQ (reference sequence).

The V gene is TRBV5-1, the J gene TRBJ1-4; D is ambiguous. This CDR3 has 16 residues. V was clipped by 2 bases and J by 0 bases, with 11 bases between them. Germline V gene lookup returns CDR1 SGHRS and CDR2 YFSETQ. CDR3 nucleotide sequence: TGCGCCAGCAGCTTCGAGGACCCTGCAACTAATGAAAAACTGTTTTTT. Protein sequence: CASSFEDPATNEKLFF.